Each of the 27 T cell receptor beta chains below was sequenced from the same sample in a study of T cells in Graves' hyperthyroidism and ophthalmopathy. Researchers amplified the TCR beta CDR3 regions from RNA transcripts. HTBI primers were employed in a first-round RT-PCR of the TCR CDR3. TCRdb reprocessed the multiplex PCR reads with MiXCR, giving one entry per CDR3 protein. In the table there are a few hundred thousand distinct CDR3 sequences, about 15% of which are singletons. Sequencing input: blood. The receptors here all came from a woman aged 30 to 39 with Graves' hyperthyroidism.

The V call is TRBV20-1, the J call TRBJ2-1; either TRBD1 or TRBD2 may supply D (5 bases each). This CDR3 contains 17 residues. Germline assignment: CDR1 DFQATT and CDR2 SNEGSKA (reference sequence). V lost 1 base and J 8 bases, leaving 24 bases between the germline ends. CDR3 DNA: TGCAGTGCTAGAGCGGGACGGCAACCCCTGTCCCTCGATGAGCAGTTCTTC. Amino acids: CSARAGRQPLSLDEQFF.

This clonotype was observed a few times. This rearrangement joins TRBV29-1 to TRBJ2-3; 7 positions match TRBD1. V lost 2 bases, J lost 3 bases, and 2 bases stayed unmatched. The V gene's germline CDR1 is SQVTM and CDR2 ANQGSEA. The CDR3 spans 13 residues. The CDR3 loop is CSVESGGTDTQYF. CDR3 coding DNA: TGCAGCGTTGAATCAGGGGGAACAGATACGCAGTATTTT.

The sample holds many counts of this clonotype. The rearrangement joins TRBV5-1 to TRBJ2-1; 8 bases agree with TRBD2. V was pared by 1 base and J by 4 bases, with 7 bases of the junction left unmatched. Germline V gene data show CDR1 as SGHRS and CDR2 as YFSETQ. The CDR3 totals 16 residues. The chain's CDR3 is CASSLFASGSYNEQFF. The CDR3, as DNA: TGCGCCAGCAGCTTGTTTGCTAGCGGGTCTTACAATGAGCAGTTCTTC.

The V and J genes are TRBV6-2 or TRBV6-3 and TRBJ2-3; TRBD2 matches at 7 bases. Germline V gene data show CDR1 as MNHEY and CDR2 as SVGEGT. The CDR3 spans 13 residues. V shed 8 bases, J shed 5 bases, and the junction held 7 bases outside the gene matches. Here the CDR3 reads CASGGEEVDTQYF. CDR3 sequence (DNA): TGTGCCAGCGGGGGGGAAGAGGTAGATACGCAGTATTTT.

In its sample, this clonotype was seen many times. The genes are TRBV3-1 and TRBJ2-1, with a possible D match to TRBD1 (6 bases). V lost 0 bases to trimming and J lost 10 bases, with 13 bases between them. The CDR3 covers 14 residues. The germline V gene encodes CDR1 LGHDT and CDR2 YNNKEL (reference sequence). CDR3 sequence: CASSQEPKDREQFF. As DNA, the CDR3 is TGTGCCAGCAGCCAAGAACCAAAAGACAGGGAGCAGTTCTTC.

This rearrangement joins TRBV14 to TRBJ2-4, with D tentatively TRBD1 (6 bases). V dropped 4 bases and J dropped 6 bases, with 13 bases sitting between them. Per the germline V gene, CDR1 is SGHDN and CDR2 is FVKESK. The CDR3 is 14 amino acids. CDR3 amino acids: CASSPDLGGNIQYF. Written as DNA, the CDR3 is TGTGCCAGCAGCCCGGACCTAGGGGGAAACATTCAGTACTTC.

This rearrangement joins TRBV20-1 to TRBJ2-1, with 11 bases lining up with TRBD2. This CDR3 region has 14 residues. Germline lookup yields CDR1 DFQATT and CDR2 SNEGSKA (reference sequence). The CDR3 protein is CSPTSGVAGDEQFF. The CDR3 DNA follows: TGCAGCCCGACTAGCGGGGTTGCGGGGGATGAGCAGTTCTTC.

The rearrangement joins TRBV28 to TRBJ2-7, with D possibly being TRBD2 (8 bases). The germline V and J ends were trimmed by 6 bases and 6 bases, with 30 bases remaining between them. Germline CDR1 reads MDHEN; CDR2 reads SYDVKM. The CDR3 runs to 18 residues. The CDR3 nucleotides are TGTGCCAGCAGGCCAACAGGGGTACTAGCGGAAGGTACGAGCGAGCAGTACTTC. It translates to CASRPTGVLAEGTSEQYF.

Ten or more counts support this clonotype. This chain joins TRBV7-2 and TRBJ2-1; 9 bases are shared with TRBD2. Germline V gives CDR1 SGHTA, CDR2 FQGNSA. The V segment lost 2 bases and the J segment 10 bases; nucleotides outside the gene matches: 12. The CDR3 runs 16 residues. DNA of the CDR3: TGTGCCAGCAGCTTACTCGCGGGAGGGTTTACAAAGGAGCAGTTCTTC. Its protein product is CASSLLAGGFTKEQFF.

This chain uses TRBV7-9 with TRBJ2-1; D might be TRBD2 (5 bases). This CDR3 contains 13 residues. The V end lost 5 bases, the J end lost 10 bases, and 15 bases lay between the germline ends. Germline CDR1 and CDR2: SEHNR and FQNEAQ (reference sequence). As DNA, the CDR3 is TGTGCCAGCAGCCCCCGGGATGGATACGAGCAGTTCTTC. Translated: CASSPRDGYEQFF.

In its sample, this clonotype was seen many times. The rearrangement links TRBV2 to TRBJ2-7; the match to TRBD1 covers 8 bases. The length of the CDR3 is 15 residues. V gave up 5 bases and J gave up 2 bases; unmatched junction bases: 8. In germline, CDR1 is SNHLY, CDR2 FYNNEI. CDR3 DNA sequence: TGTGCCAGCAGTCCTGGACAGGGTTACCCCTACGAGCAGTACTTC. The encoded protein is CASSPGQGYPYEQYF. Full variable domain (outside the CDR3, taken from reference TRBV2 and TRBJ2-7): EPEVTQTPSHQVTQMGQEVILRCVPISNHLYFYWYRQILGQKVEFLVSFYNNEISEKSEIFDDQFSVERPDGSNFTLKIRSTKLEDSAMYFCASSPGQGYPYEQYFGPGTRLTVT.

This clonotype has at least ten counts. V gene TRBV2 combines with J gene TRBJ2-1, with 7 bases matching TRBD1. The germline V gene encodes CDR1 SNHLY and CDR2 FYNNEI. V lost 4 bases, J lost 7 bases, and 7 bases stayed unmatched. The CDR3 loop spans 14 amino acids. CDR3 protein: CASSVSRGLNEQFF. CDR3 coding DNA: TGTGCCAGCAGTGTAAGCAGGGGGTTGAATGAGCAGTTCTTC.

The sample holds a few counts of this clonotype. The genes are TRBV2 and TRBJ2-7; 11 nucleotides agree with TRBD2. The CDR3 extends over 15 amino acids. V was pared by 6 bases and J by 6 bases, with 10 bases of the junction left unmatched. Germline-derived CDR1 and CDR2 are SNHLY and FYNNEI. Here the CDR3 reads CASRATSGEWGEQYF. CDR3 in DNA: TGTGCCAGCAGGGCGACTAGCGGGGAATGGGGCGAGCAGTACTTC.

In this sample, this clonotype turned up once. One end of the junction varies from germline; a read error may be responsible. The chain uses TRBV28 and TRBJ2-4; 8 positions agree with TRBD2. Per germline, CDR1 MDHEN and CDR2 SYDVKM. The CDR3 spans 18 residues. CDR3 in DNA: TGTGCCAACAGTTTATTGGCTAGCGGGCCACTAGCCAAAAACATTCAGTACTTC. Amino acids: CANSLLASGPLAKNIQYF.

The sample holds many counts of this clonotype. The chain is built from TRBV7-8 and TRBJ1-2; D is unresolved. The germline V gene encodes CDR1 SGHVS and CDR2 FQNEAQ. Trimming stripped 1 base from V and 5 bases from J, with 5 bases between. The CDR3 is 12 amino acids. The CDR3 sequence is CASSLGTYGYTF. The CDR3 nucleotides are TGTGCCAGCAGCTTAGGAACGTATGGCTACACCTTC.

In DNA form, the CDR3 reads TGTGCCAGCAGCTTGGCTACAGGGGAAGAGACCCAGTACTTC. The encoded protein is CASSLATGEETQYF. The V and J genes are TRBV7-9 and TRBJ2-5; 7 bases map to TRBD1. The CDR3 has 14 residues. V gave up 3 bases and J gave up 3 bases; unmatched junction bases: 4. The germline V gene has CDR1 SEHNR and CDR2 FQNEAQ (reference sequence).

The chain joins TRBV6-5 to TRBJ2-1, with 12 bases matching TRBD2. V lost 2 bases and J lost 5; bases outside the gene matches: 10. This CDR3 has 18 residues. CDR1 MNHEY and CDR2 SVGAGI come from the germline V gene. The CDR3 DNA is TGTGCCAGCAGTTACCCACGACTAGCGGGAGCGCATAACAATGAGCAGTTCTTC. Translation gives CASSYPRLAGAHNNEQFF.

This chain uses TRBV18 with TRBJ2-1, with 7 bases aligning to TRBD1. Germline-derived CDR1 and CDR2 are KGHSH and LQKENI. The CDR3 sequence is 15 residues long. The V and J ends lost 5 bases and 7 bases, in that order; junction bases with no gene match: 11. DNA for the CDR3: TGTGCCAGCTCAGATCTAGAACAGGGGTGGAATGAGCAGTTCTTC. It is translated as CASSDLEQGWNEQFF.

V and J are TRBV18 and TRBJ2-4; no firm D call. The germline V gene encodes CDR1 KGHSH and CDR2 LQKENI. The CDR3 contains 18 residues. The V gene lost 6 bases and the J gene lost 0 bases, with 21 bases spanning the gap. This CDR3 is CASSPAGPLLLAKNIQYF. CDR3 DNA: TGTGCCAGCTCGCCGGCCGGCCCATTGCTACTAGCCAAAAACATTCAGTACTTC.

The chain joins TRBV4-2 to TRBJ2-7; TRBD2 might be the D (6 bases). CDR3 length: 19 amino acids. Trimming took off 0 bases at V and 1 base at J, with 22 bases between the two ends. Germline V lookup: CDR1 LGHNA, CDR2 YNFKEQ. CDR3 residues: CASSQEPVDGSTLSYEQYF. As DNA, the CDR3 is TGTGCCAGCAGCCAAGAGCCCGTGGACGGGAGCACATTATCCTACGAGCAGTACTTC.

The J gene is TRBJ1-1, the V gene TRBV30; perhaps TRBD1 as D (5 bases). The CDR3 length is 16 residues. Germline V gene sequence: CDR1 GTSNPN, CDR2 SVGIG (reference sequence). The ends were cut back, 3 bases at V and 2 bases at J, with 19 bases in the middle. The CDR3 DNA reads as TGTGCCTGGAGCTTTGGGCGGGAATGGACAAACACTGAAGCTTTCTTT. Translating it yields CAWSFGREWTNTEAFF.

There are many counts of this clonotype. The V and J genes are TRBV15 and TRBJ1-2; a possible D gene is TRBD1 (6 bases). Per the germline V gene, CDR1 is LNHNV and CDR2 is YYDKDF (reference sequence). There are 15 residues in the CDR3. The V end lost 2 bases, the J end lost 2 bases, and 12 bases lay between the germline ends. CDR3: CATSRSRDTNYGYTF. The CDR3 coding sequence is TGTGCCACCAGCAGATCCCGGGACACAAACTATGGCTACACCTTC.

Ten or more counts support this clonotype. The rearrangement links TRBV3-1 to TRBJ2-5; TRBD2 agrees at 13 bases. J gave up 5 bases and V 3 bases, and 6 bases lay outside the gene matches. The germline V gene encodes CDR1 LGHDT and CDR2 YNNKEL (reference sequence). CDR3 length equals 16 residues. The CDR3 bases are TGTGCCAGCAGCCACCTCACTAGCGGGAGGGCGGAGACCCAGTACTTC. It translates to CASSHLTSGRAETQYF.

The chain links TRBV24-1 to TRBJ2-2; 9 bases line up with TRBD2. The CDR3 has 16 residues. The J segment lost 6 bases and the V segment lost 4 bases, leaving 8 bases of the junction unmatched. Germline assignment: CDR1 KGHDR and CDR2 SFDVKD. The CDR3 reads CATSEVSGSVAGELFF. The CDR3 DNA reads as TGTGCCACCAGTGAGGTTAGCGGGAGTGTCGCCGGGGAGCTGTTTTTT.

The genes are TRBV29-1 and TRBJ2-7; D unresolved. The CDR3 runs 13 residues. V lost 5 bases and J 5 bases, leaving 16 bases between the germline ends. Germline lookup yields CDR1 SQVTM and CDR2 ANQGSEA. The CDR3 DNA reads as TGCAGCGTTCAACCGGGTCGTGGTGACGAGCAGTACTTC. Translation: CSVQPGRGDEQYF.

This clonotype has ten or more counts. V and J are TRBV30 and TRBJ2-7; D possibly corresponds to TRBD1 (5 bases). V was clipped by 3 bases and J by 1 base, with 13 bases between them. Germline V gene data show CDR1 as GTSNPN and CDR2 as SVGIG (reference sequence). The CDR3 sequence is 14 residues long. The CDR3 nucleotides read TGTGCCTGGAGGAGGATGACAGCGTCCTACGAGCAGTACTTC. Translation: CAWRRMTASYEQYF.

The chain carries TRBV28 and TRBJ2-7; TRBD1 aligns across 7 bases. Germline V lookup: CDR1 MDHEN, CDR2 SYDVKM. Germline trimming cut 6 bases from V and 0 bases from J; bases unmatched to any gene: 11. This CDR3 has 16 residues. This CDR3 reads CASSHTSGTASYEQYF. The CDR3 DNA reads as TGTGCCAGCAGCCATACATCCGGGACAGCCTCCTACGAGCAGTACTTC.